This TCR beta chain was sequenced for a study of cytomegalovirus exposure and HLA in healthy donors. Both 60 Vbeta primers and 13 Jbeta primers went into the PCR. Assay: immunoSEQ multiplex PCR; the TCRdb copy retains only in-frame clones and omits some. The table includes under 200,000 clones, around 82% detected once. Regarding the study as a whole: The study listed some 160 cytomegalovirus-associated TCR beta chains. Reports state that TCR beta sequences accurately predicted most subjects' HLA-A and HLA-B alleles. In all likelihood, a cluster of highly shared sequence variants was a sequencing artifact.

For this clone: Its specificity is not known.

Per germline, CDR1 SGHRS and CDR2 YFSETQ. This CDR3 comprises 17 residues. Trimming took 0 bases from V and 2 from J; bases not matched to a gene: 6. Sequencing used PBMCs. This sequence was found in a man in his 60s in good health and CMV-seronegative. The V and J genes are TRBV5-1 and TRBJ2-1; TRBD2 matches at 9 bases. CDR3 region: CASSLVAGGPPYNEQFF. As DNA, the CDR3 is TGCGCCAGCAGCTTGGTGGCGGGGGGGCCCCCCTACAATGAGCAGTTCTTC.